This TCR beta chain was sequenced in a study of Graves' ophthalmopathy and Graves' hyperthyroidism. CDR1 is LGHNT, CDR2 FRNRAP, per germline. Trimming took 6 bases from V and 0 from J; bases not matched to a gene: 3. CDR3 length: 14 amino acids. RNA transcripts were the template, and TCR beta CDR3 regions were amplified from them. Second-round multiplex PCR came after first-round RT-PCR with HTBI primers. TCRdb itself ran the multiplex PCR reads through MiXCR, one entry per CDR3 protein. Among roughly 1.1 million distinct CDR3 sequences, about two fifths were seen once, and the ten largest hold around 10%. This clonotype showed up just a few times.

Sequencing input: peripheral blood or thyroid tissue (not recorded which). The sequence was collected from an adult man with Graves' hyperthyroidism. This chain links TRBV12-5 with TRBJ2-5, with 8 bases fitting TRBD1. The CDR3: CASGTGANQETQYF. In DNA form, the CDR3 reads TGTGCTAGTGGGACAGGGGCGAACCAAGAGACCCAGTACTTC.